These 13 T cell receptor beta chains were all obtained from the same sample, sequenced in a study of blood T cells in healthy people across ages. Sample-barcoded 5' priming and a J-beta primer mix drove a second PCR of about 6 to 12 cycles. TCRdb itself ran the 5' RACE reads through MiXCR, one entry per CDR3 protein. The repertoire has about 640,000 distinct CDR3 sequences, 25% to 35% of them found once; the top ten carry around 14%. Sequencing was done on a sample of blood. The receptors stem from an elderly woman in good health.

A single count supports this clonotype. This rearrangement joins TRBV29-1 to TRBJ2-5; 9 bases are shared with TRBD1. The J call may be mistaken, given a closer DNA end match to TRBJ2-7. The CDR3 has 13 amino acids. Germline loops: CDR1 SQVTM, CDR2 ANQGSEA. CDR3 nucleotide sequence: TGCAGCGTCGCCGGGACAGGGCTGGGCGAGCAGTACTTC. Translated, it gives CSVAGTGLGEQYF.

This clonotype was detected many times. The V and J genes are TRBV5-1 and TRBJ1-2; 9 bases map to TRBD1. The J segment lost 6 bases and the V segment lost 4 bases, leaving 13 bases of the junction unmatched. This CDR3 is built from 16 residues. Looked up from germline, CDR1 is SGHRS and CDR2 is YFSETQ. The CDR3: CASSPTGQGRDHGYTF. The CDR3 region has the DNA TGCGCCAGCAGCCCGACGGGACAGGGTAGAGATCATGGCTACACCTTC.

The V and J genes are TRBV7-2 and TRBJ2-7; 8 nucleotides align to TRBD2. Germline CDR1 reads SGHTA; CDR2 reads FQGNSA. CDR3 length equals 14 residues. Unmatched junction bases numbered 5, after V lost 5 bases and J lost 2 bases. The CDR3 region is CASSQPGGAYEQYF. CDR3 nucleotide sequence: TGTGCCAGCAGCCAGCCGGGGGGGGCCTACGAGCAGTACTTC. The full variable domain, completed using reference TRBV7-2 and TRBJ2-7, is GAGVSQSPSNKVTEKGKDVELRCDPISGHTALYWYRQSLGQGLEFLIYFQGNSAPDKSGLPSDRFSAERTGGSVSTLTIQRTQQEDSAVYLCASSQPGGAYEQYFGPGTRLTVT.

This clonotype was detected ten times or more. The rearrangement links TRBV20-1 to TRBJ2-7, with 10 bases aligning to TRBD1. The length of the CDR3 is 15 residues. The J segment lost 2 bases and the V segment lost 1 base, leaving 5 bases of the junction unmatched. Germline CDR1 DFQATT, CDR2 SNEGSKA (reference sequence). DNA of the CDR3: TGCAGTGCTAGAGGACCGGGACAGGGGACCTACGAGCAGTACTTC. Its translation: CSARGPGQGTYEQYF.

In this sample, this clonotype turned up many times. The V call is TRBV5-1, the J call TRBJ2-6; D unclear. Germline lookup yields CDR1 SGHRS and CDR2 YFSETQ. CDR3 length equals 17 residues. Trimming shortened V by 0 bases and J by 3 bases, and 13 bases separated the two germline ends. The CDR3 spells CASSLGPAPGGANVLTF. In DNA form, the CDR3 reads TGCGCCAGCAGCTTGGGCCCAGCCCCCGGTGGGGCCAACGTCCTGACTTTC.

The chain links TRBV5-5 to TRBJ1-5; no reliable D call. Germline CDR1 and CDR2: SGHKS and YYEKEE (reference sequence). This CDR3 region has 16 residues. The V and J ends lost 1 base and 4 bases respectively, with 15 bases between them. CDR3 nucleotides: TGTGCCAGCAGCTTGAGGGTTTCGGTCCAAAATCAGCCCCAGCATTTT. Translated, it gives CASSLRVSVQNQPQHF.

The J gene is TRBJ2-7, the V gene TRBV6-2 or TRBV6-3; 10 bases match TRBD1. This CDR3 has 20 amino acids. V was pared by 3 bases and J by 3 bases, with 20 bases of the junction left unmatched. Looked up from germline, CDR1 is MNHEY and CDR2 is SVGEGT. The CDR3 coding sequence is TGTGCCAGCAGTTATAGGTATTATCACCGGGACAGGGGACAGTACTACGAGCAGTACTTC. Translated, it gives CASSYRYYHRDRGQYYEQYF.

This clonotype was counted many times. J is TRBJ1-1 and V is TRBV2; TRBD1 matches 10 bases. Germline CDR1 reads SNHLY; CDR2 reads FYNNEI. The CDR3 spans 16 residues. Trimming cost V 6 bases and J 1 base; bases outside gene matches: 8. CDR3 sequence: CASSRRTGGKNTEAFF. In DNA, the CDR3 is TGTGCCAGCAGCCGGCGGACAGGGGGTAAGAACACTGAAGCTTTCTTT. Full variable domain (missing parts from reference TRBV2 and TRBJ1-1): EPEVTQTPSHQVTQMGQEVILRCVPISNHLYFYWYRQILGQKVEFLVSFYNNEISEKSEIFDDQFSVERPDGSNFTLKIRSTKLEDSAMYFCASSRRTGGKNTEAFFGQGTRLTVV.

Many counts were recorded for this clonotype. The gene calls are TRBV12-3 or TRBV12-4 and TRBJ1-2; D not certain. The CDR3 contains 15 residues. Trimming pared 1 base from V and 2 bases from J, leaving 11 bases between. CDR3 protein: CASSLGRRLNYGYTF. Written as DNA, the CDR3 is TGTGCCAGCAGTTTAGGGAGAAGACTCAACTATGGCTACACCTTC.

Details on this clonotype: A much larger clone lies one base from this, so it may be a read error. This likely comes from a read error, as the CDR3 has no conserved phenylalanine or tryptophan at its end. The chain uses TRBV5-4 and TRBJ2-3; D gene uncertain. Germline-derived CDR1 and CDR2 are SGHNT and YYREEE (reference sequence). V lost 3 bases and J 0 bases, leaving 17 bases between the germline ends. The CDR3 covers 17 residues. The CDR3 region is CASSSAGSSHSTDTQYL. In nucleotides, the CDR3 is TGTGCCAGCAGCTCCGCCGGGTCCTCCCATAGCACAGATACGCAGTATTTG.

This clonotype was counted only a few times. The J gene is TRBJ1-5, the V gene TRBV30; D is ambiguous. This CDR3 is 13 amino acids long. The V end was cut by 2 bases, the J end by 5 bases, with 10 bases between. Germline CDR1 and CDR2: GTSNPN and SVGIG (reference sequence). The CDR3 region is CAWSPRWDQPQHF. DNA for the CDR3: TGTGCCTGGAGTCCTCGATGGGATCAGCCCCAGCATTTT.

This clonotype was seen at least ten times. The J gene is TRBJ2-7, the V gene TRBV25-1; D remains unclear. There are 13 residues in the CDR3. Germline lookup yields CDR1 MGHDK and CDR2 SYGVNS. The germline V and J ends were trimmed by 3 bases and 2 bases, with 8 bases remaining between them. The CDR3 loop reads CASSEPATYEQYF. CDR3 nucleotide sequence: TGTGCCAGCAGTGAGCCCGCGACCTACGAGCAGTACTTC.

This clonotype was observed many times. The J gene is TRBJ2-1, the V gene TRBV4-1; the D is unclear. This CDR3 is built from 12 residues. The germline CDR1 and CDR2 sequences are MGHRA and YSYEKL. V was shortened by 3 bases and J by 8 bases, with 8 bases between the two germline ends. The CDR3 DNA reads TGCGCCAGCAGCCAGGACGTCTATGAGCAGTTCTTC. It yields the protein CASSQDVYEQFF.